This TCR beta chain was retrieved from a study of low-dose radiotherapy and immunotherapy resistance in tumors. Alpha- and beta-chain coverage of first-strand cDNA came from TRAV- and TRBV-specific primers. TCR amplification involved roughly 21 PCR cycles with a constant-region primer and V-primer adapter. MiXCR, applied by TCRdb to the reads, yields one record per CDR3 protein. This table has 75,000 to 95,000 distinct CDR3 sequences, around 18% appearing once. Germline CDR1 PRHDT, CDR2 FYEKMQ (reference sequence). The CDR3 consists of 18 residues. Trimming pared 5 bases from V and 2 bases from J, leaving 25 bases between. Documented time point: before trial treatment. This clonotype was picked up many times.

The specimen was PBMCs, collected before treatment. This clonotype originated in a male donor with prostate cancer. This chain joins TRBV13 and TRBJ2-7; D may match TRBD1 or TRBD2 (6 bases each). CDR3 protein: CASSPGPQGRLATYEQYF. In DNA, the CDR3 is TGTGCCAGCAGCCCCGGGCCACAGGGACGTCTAGCGACCTACGAGCAGTACTTC.